These T cell receptor beta chains were read from a single sample in a study of tumor and adjacent non-tumor tissue in lung cancer. TCRdb independently ran MiXCR on the multiplex PCR reads; one entry per CDR3 protein. Among 200,000 to 250,000 distinct CDR3 sequences listed, 71% were seen once. Sequenced input: lung tumor tissue. The receptors come from a man aged 60-69 years with non-small cell lung cancer. Each CDR3 is given with its conserved first and last residue. The D gene is left open where the match is weak.

>.|TRBV5-6|TRBJ2-1
CACSLGRDNEQFF
>TRBD2|TRBV10-1|TRBJ2-3
CASSRTSKREDTQYF
>.|TRBV28|TRBJ2-7
CASSPLRATWSSYEQYF
>TRBD1|TRBV4-2|TRBJ1-3
CASSRDRGVNTLYF
>.|TRBV20-1|TRBJ2-7
CSAKVDPPTYEQYF
>.|TRBV20-1|TRBJ2-7
CSTRAPPIYERYF
>TRBD2|TRBV5-5|TRBJ2-2
CACYSGGTNTGELFF
>TRBD1|TRBV7-8|TRBJ1-5
CASGFSGQVSQPQHF
>.|TRBV4-3|TRBJ2-3
CASSQALTNMQYF
>.|TRBV12-5|TRBJ2-3
CASGGGVTGIRDTQYF
>.|TRBV6-1|TRBJ2-2
CVSSRSMGSRNTGELFF
>.|TRBV11-2|TRBJ2-7
CASTPVLAVSFKQYF
>TRBD2|TRBV11-3|TRBJ2-1
CASSPRISGNEGEQFF
>.|TRBV11-1|TRBJ2-3
CANSLGPYSIDTQYF
>TRBD1|TRBV6-6|TRBJ1-2
CASSSPAGQGVGGYTF
>.|TRBV11-2|TRBJ2-2
CASSLDGFTGEMFF
>.|TRBV6-2/TRBV6-3|TRBJ1-5
CASNYSGPDSLGNQAQHF
>.|TRBV6-5|TRBJ2-1
CASTEGAGGIISRNEQFF
>TRBD2|TRBV12-3/TRBV12-4|TRBJ2-1
CASSSRMGTSYYNEQFF
>.|TRBV6-2/TRBV6-3|TRBJ1-1
CASSRTENTEAFF
>TRBD1|TRBV5-1|TRBJ1-3
CASSYGQGTGNTIYF
>.|TRBV6-6|TRBJ2-1
CASRLAPSSYNEQFF
>.|TRBV11-3|TRBJ2-3
CASSSRQVSTDTQYF
>TRBD2|TRBV12-3/TRBV12-4|TRBJ2-5
CASTPGGSGRQETQYF
>.|TRBV4-2|TRBJ2-5
CASSQDLERGSQYF
>.|TRBV12-3/TRBV12-4|TRBJ1-2
CASSLVVGRSYGYTF
>.|TRBV11-2|TRBJ2-2
CASSIEGGISGELFF
>.|TRBV20-1|TRBJ2-3
CSATIVEGGLTDTQYF
>TRBD1|TRBV11-1|TRBJ2-1
CASVARQGSSYNEQFF
>TRBD1|TRBV6-6|TRBJ1-2
CASSSLGQGVGYTF
>TRBD1|TRBV29-1|TRBJ2-7
CSVPKGAVYEQHF
>.|TRBV20-1|TRBJ2-7
CSASEQGYEQYF
>TRBD2|TRBV11-1|TRBJ2-5
CDSRPPGPAGAETQYF
>.|TRBV11-2|TRBJ1-5
CTSSLGGSQPQHF
>.|TRBV21-1|TRBJ1-1
CASMGRQRPLKAFF
>.|TRBV12-2|TRBJ2-7
CASRFPGDYEQYF
>.|TRBV6-5|TRBJ1-1
CASSYSVTGSMNTEAFF
>.|TRBV6-5|TRBJ1-2
CASTTWIGGYGYTF
>TRBD1|TRBV11-1|TRBJ2-1
CASSPRGLGSNEQFF
>.|TRBV4-2|TRBJ2-3
CASSQDEGDTQYF
>TRBD2|TRBV6-6|TRBJ2-2
CAGRPGTSTGGLFF
>TRBD2|TRBV20-1|TRBJ2-5
CSARGLAGPPGPQETQYF
>TRBD1|TRBV6-1|TRBJ1-5
CASGSDRVWNQPQHF
>.|TRBV5-5|TRBJ1-2
CANSFDTLSNYGYTF
>.|TRBV30|TRBJ1-2
CAWGGGNCGYTF
>TRBD1|TRBV29-1|TRBJ1-4
CSVYGTGESKLFF
>TRBD1|TRBV4-2|TRBJ1-2
CVSSQDLWRGQEYGYTF
>.|TRBV5-5|TRBJ2-2
CASKGRANTGELFF
>.|TRBV12-3/TRBV12-4|TRBJ1-2
CASSSQGSSGYTF
>.|TRBV4-2|TRBJ1-5
CASSQDATVNDYQPQHF
>.|TRBV4-2|TRBJ2-7
CASSQERTSSYEQYF
>TRBD1|TRBV20-1|TRBJ2-3
CSAKDRGGSDTQYF
>.|TRBV29-1|TRBJ1-1
CSADKGKNTEASF